Listed here is a single T cell receptor (beta chain). Its cognate antigen has yet to be identified. Per-nucleotide qualities are absent, and no much larger clonotype sits a single base away. The sample originates from a study of blood T cells in healthy people across ages (dated by TCRdb to the mid-2010s). In terms of the full investigation: In model experiments, roughly one uniquely barcoded TCR beta cDNA molecule per two T cells was captured by template switching. The donors were split into four age groups: young (average 16 years), middle-aged (39), aged (more than 60) and long-lived (roughly 88). Age-related changes in TCR beta repertoire diversity were measured in the study by deep sequencing normalized with unique cDNA molecular identifiers. Using the same blood draw, the study looked at two additional independent replicas of 1 million unique cDNA reads for two donors, one aged 18 to 30 and the other aged 80 or older. What the authors observed across the whole study: Compared with the aged group, more naive CD4+ T cells, fewer expanded clones and increased TCR diversity were shown by the long-lived group, suggesting age selection. Observed TCR beta diversity per million T cells fell roughly linearly with age, and a significant reduction was already apparent by age roughly 41. Donor CMV infection status was unknown, potentially confounding age-related changes in expanded clonotypes. Since profiling was done on bulk unsorted PBMCs, naive and antigen-experienced compartments could not be conclusively compared. A strong correlation was found between observed TCR beta diversity and the percentage of naive T cells measured by flow cytometry. Estimates of total diversity based on one million sequenced T cells were considered lower bounds and underestimates.

V drops 3 bases and J drops 6 bases, leaving 17 bases in between. CDR1 is given as LGHDT and CDR2 as YNNKEL, both from the germline V gene (reference sequence). From the cysteine up to the phenylalanine, the CDR3 has a length of 16 residues. Only the CDR3 part of the read is kept: 48 bases, read in frame from the first base. The donors were roughly 38 Caucasian individuals from Russia, aged roughly 6 to 100 years, who were systemically healthy. About 9.8 milliliters of peripheral blood were drawn from each donor into EDTA-treated Vacutainer tubes. PBMCs were isolated by Ficoll-Paque density-gradient centrifugation, with at least 6 million obtained per sample. Total RNA, at least 5 micrograms per sample, was extracted from PBMCs with Trizol reagent. For every donor, an aliquot of PBMCs went through flow cytometry to measure the percentages of naive CD45RAhigh/CD27high T cells. The library was prepared using 5' RACE. Instrument on record: Illumina HiSeq 2500. A second PCR of about 6 to 12 cycles was performed with a sample-barcoded 5' primer and a J-beta primer mix. Each TCR beta cDNA molecule received a unique molecular identifier from a template-switch 5' adaptor carrying 12 random nucleotides. Each sample yielded at least 2.5 million CDR3-containing paired-end reads. First-strand cDNA synthesis was performed from all RNA using the Mint cDNA synthesis kit, with priming by a TRBC-specific oligonucleotide. Following uracil-DNA glycosylase treatment, a first 18-cycle PCR with universal primers M1SS and BC2_uni_R was performed on all cDNA. The paper's processing steps were these. Each sample was normalized by randomly selecting 1 million high-quality reads, each carrying a distinct molecular identifier. Instead of being binned into consensus sequences, reads with shared molecular identifiers were discarded. MiTCR, set to a Q25 quality threshold and the strictest error-elimination algorithm, was used for CDR3 identification, clonotype clustering and error correction. A nonparametric unseen species model using Euler transformation provided a lower-bound estimate of total TCR beta diversity. TCRdb itself trimmed the public reads at Q25 with fastp, ran MiXCR and retained productive beta chains. Duplicate CDR3 protein sequences are folded into a single record with the most common DNA and genes. None of the V and J calls come from the authors' own analysis; TCRdb made them. The sample includes roughly 800,000 distinct CDR3 sequences, with around 24% observed a single time. 2.5% to 3.5% of the sample lies in the top ten.

The data also belong to a second study, concerning T cells of mothers and their children. The second paper further reports: Nine systemically healthy Caucasian individuals served as donors, namely three mothers together with their six children. cDNA synthesis consumed the entire amount of extracted RNA, loaded at 1.5 ug RNA in each 15 ul reaction. In the second PCR, the M1S primer introduced both the sample barcodes and 2-4 random nucleotides. More than 8.5 million TCR beta CDR3 reads were obtained from each mother, and some 3.3 million reads were obtained from each child. Thymic selection shapes the output of TCR recombination in a similar way in related and unrelated pairs, and inherited differences have a minor effect. Normalized repertoire overlap was always found to be slightly, but never significantly, higher in related mother-child pairs than in unrelated mother-child pairs. No persistent microchimeric T cell clones were detected, at a sensitivity of around 100 clones per million clonotypes. To look for features that set related mother-child pairs apart from unrelated individuals, the researchers ran deep NGS to compare the TCR beta repertoires of mothers and children. Mothers averaged roughly 36 +/- 4 years of age and children averaged about 10 +/- 4 years. After adapter ligation with NEBNext reagents, the libraries were sequenced on Illumina HiSeq 2000 with 100+100 nt paired-end reads. Mother and child libraries were prepared a month apart and sequenced in separate runs to prevent cross-contamination. Between roughly 500,000 and 2,300,000 distinct TCR beta clonotypes were identified per donor. Naive TCR beta clonotypes were estimated from low-frequency clonotypes matched to each donor's FACS-determined naive share, without sorting.

The chain joins TRBV3-1 to TRBJ2-2; the D gene is tentatively TRBD1 or TRBD2, each matching 6 bases. The sequence was obtained from a boy aged 5-17 years in good health. Sequenced: blood. The CDR3 reads as follows: CASSHPTRGESGELFF. Read as DNA, the sequence is TGTGCCAGCAGCCACCCGACGAGGGGGGAGTCCGGGGAGCTGTTTTTT.